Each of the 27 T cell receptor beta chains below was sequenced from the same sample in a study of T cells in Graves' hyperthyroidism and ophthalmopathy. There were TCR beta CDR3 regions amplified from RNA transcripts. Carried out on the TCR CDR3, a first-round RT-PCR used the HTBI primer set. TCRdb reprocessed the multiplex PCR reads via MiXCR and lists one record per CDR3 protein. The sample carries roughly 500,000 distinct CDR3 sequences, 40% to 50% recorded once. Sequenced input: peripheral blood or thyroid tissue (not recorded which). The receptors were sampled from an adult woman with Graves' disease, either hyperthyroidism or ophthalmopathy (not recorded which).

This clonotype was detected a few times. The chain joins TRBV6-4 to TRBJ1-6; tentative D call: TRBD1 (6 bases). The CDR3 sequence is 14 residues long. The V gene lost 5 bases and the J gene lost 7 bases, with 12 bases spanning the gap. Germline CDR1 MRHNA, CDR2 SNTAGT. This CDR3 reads CASSRAGANSPLHF. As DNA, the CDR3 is TGTGCCAGCAGTCGAGCAGGGGCGAATTCACCCCTCCACTTT.

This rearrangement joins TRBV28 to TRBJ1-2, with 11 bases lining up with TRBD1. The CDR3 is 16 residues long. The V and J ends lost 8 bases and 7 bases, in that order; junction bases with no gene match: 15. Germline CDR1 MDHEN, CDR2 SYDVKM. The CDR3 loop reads CASYSSVGQGVAGYTF. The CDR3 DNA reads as TGTGCCAGCTACTCCTCTGTGGGACAGGGGGTCGCTGGCTACACCTTC.

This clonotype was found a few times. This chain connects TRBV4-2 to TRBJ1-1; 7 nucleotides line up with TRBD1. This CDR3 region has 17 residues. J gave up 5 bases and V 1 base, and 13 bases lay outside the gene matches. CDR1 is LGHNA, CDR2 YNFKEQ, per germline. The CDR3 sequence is CASSQVHLSTGMTEAFF. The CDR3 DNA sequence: TGTGCCAGCAGCCAAGTCCACCTATCGACAGGGATGACTGAAGCTTTCTTT.

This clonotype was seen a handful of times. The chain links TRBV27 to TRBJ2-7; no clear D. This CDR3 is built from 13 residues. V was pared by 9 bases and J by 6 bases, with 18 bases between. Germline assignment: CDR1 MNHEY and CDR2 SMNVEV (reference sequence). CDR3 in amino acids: CASRIGNWGEQYF. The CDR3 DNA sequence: TGTGCCAGTAGAATTGGCAACTGGGGCGAGCAGTACTTC.

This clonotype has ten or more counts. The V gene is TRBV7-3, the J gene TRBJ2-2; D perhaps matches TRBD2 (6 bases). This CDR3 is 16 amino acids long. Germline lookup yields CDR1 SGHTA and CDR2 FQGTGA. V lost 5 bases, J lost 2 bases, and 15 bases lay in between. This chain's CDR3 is CASSPDYMVNTGELFF. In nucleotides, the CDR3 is TGTGCCAGCAGCCCGGACTACATGGTAAACACCGGGGAGCTGTTTTTT.

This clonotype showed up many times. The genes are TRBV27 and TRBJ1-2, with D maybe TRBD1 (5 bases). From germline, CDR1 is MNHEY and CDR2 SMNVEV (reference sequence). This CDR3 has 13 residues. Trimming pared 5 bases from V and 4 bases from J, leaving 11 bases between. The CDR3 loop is CASSQGPFYGYTF. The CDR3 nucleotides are TGTGCCAGCAGTCAGGGACCGTTCTATGGCTACACCTTC.

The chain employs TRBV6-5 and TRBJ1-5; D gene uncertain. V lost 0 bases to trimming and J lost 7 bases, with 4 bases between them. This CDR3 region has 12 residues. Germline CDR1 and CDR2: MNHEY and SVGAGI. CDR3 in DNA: TGTGCCAGCAGTTACTCAGGGCAGCCCCAGCATTTT. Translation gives CASSYSGQPQHF.

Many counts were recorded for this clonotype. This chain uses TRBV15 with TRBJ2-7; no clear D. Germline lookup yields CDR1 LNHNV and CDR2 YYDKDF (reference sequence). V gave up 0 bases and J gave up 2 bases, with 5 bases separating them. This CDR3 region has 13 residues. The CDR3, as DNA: TGTGCCACCAGCAGAGATGGTCCCTACGAGCAGTACTTC. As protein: CATSRDGPYEQYF.

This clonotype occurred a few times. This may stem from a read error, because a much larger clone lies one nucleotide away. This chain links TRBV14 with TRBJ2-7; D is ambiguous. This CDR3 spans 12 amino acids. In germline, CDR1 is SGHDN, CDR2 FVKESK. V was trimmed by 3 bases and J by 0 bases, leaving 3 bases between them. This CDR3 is CASSHVSYEQYF. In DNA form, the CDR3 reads TGTGCCAGCAGCCACGTCTCCTACGAGCAGTACTTC.

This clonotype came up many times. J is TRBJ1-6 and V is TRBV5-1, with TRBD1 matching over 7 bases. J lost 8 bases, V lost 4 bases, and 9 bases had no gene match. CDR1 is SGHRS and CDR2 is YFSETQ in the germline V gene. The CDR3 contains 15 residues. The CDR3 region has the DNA TGCGCCAGCAGCCCCCGGGACAGTCCGGATTCACCCCTCCACTTT. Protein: CASSPRDSPDSPLHF. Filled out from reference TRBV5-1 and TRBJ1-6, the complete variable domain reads KAGVTQTPRYLIKTRGQQVTLSCSPISGHRSVSWYQQTPGQGLQFLFEYFSETQRNKGNFPGRFSGRQFSNSRSEMNVSTLELGDSALYLCASSPRDSPDSPLHFGNGTRLTVT.

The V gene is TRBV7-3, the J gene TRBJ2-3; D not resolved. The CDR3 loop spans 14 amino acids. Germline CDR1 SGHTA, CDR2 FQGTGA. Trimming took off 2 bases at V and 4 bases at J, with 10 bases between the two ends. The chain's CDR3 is CASSLFPISDTQYF. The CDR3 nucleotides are TGTGCCAGCAGCTTATTCCCGATCTCAGATACGCAGTATTTT.

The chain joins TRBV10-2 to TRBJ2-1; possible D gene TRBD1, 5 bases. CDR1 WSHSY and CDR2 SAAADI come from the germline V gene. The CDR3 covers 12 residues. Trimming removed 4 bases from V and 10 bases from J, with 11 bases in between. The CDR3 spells CASSGAGWEQFF. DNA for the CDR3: TGCGCCAGCAGTGGGGCAGGGTGGGAGCAGTTCTTC.

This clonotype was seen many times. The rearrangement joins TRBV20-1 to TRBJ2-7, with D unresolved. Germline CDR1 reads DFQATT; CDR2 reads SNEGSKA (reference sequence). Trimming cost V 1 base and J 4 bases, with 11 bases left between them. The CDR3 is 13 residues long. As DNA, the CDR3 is TGCAGTGCTAGAGGTCGAATCGGTTACGAGCAGTACTTC. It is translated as CSARGRIGYEQYF.

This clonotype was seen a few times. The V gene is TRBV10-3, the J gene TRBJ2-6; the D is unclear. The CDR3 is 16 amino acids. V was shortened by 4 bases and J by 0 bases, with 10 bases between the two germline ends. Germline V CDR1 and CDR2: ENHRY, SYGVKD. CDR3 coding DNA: TGTGCCATCAGTGTTTGGGGTAGCTCTGGGGCCAACGTCCTGACTTTC. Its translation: CAISVWGSSGANVLTF.

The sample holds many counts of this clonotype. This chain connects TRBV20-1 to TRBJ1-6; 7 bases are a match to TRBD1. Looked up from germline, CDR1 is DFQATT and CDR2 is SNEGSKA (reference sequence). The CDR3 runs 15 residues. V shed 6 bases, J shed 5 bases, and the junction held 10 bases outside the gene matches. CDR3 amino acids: CSAQRTGTDNSPLHF. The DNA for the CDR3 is TGCAGTGCACAACGTACCGGGACAGATAATTCACCCCTCCACTTT.

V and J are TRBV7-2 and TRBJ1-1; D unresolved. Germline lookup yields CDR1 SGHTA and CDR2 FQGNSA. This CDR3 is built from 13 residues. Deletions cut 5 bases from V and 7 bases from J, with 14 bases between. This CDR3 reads CASSPFLVIEAFF. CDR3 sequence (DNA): TGTGCCAGCAGCCCCTTCCTGGTAATTGAAGCTTTCTTT.

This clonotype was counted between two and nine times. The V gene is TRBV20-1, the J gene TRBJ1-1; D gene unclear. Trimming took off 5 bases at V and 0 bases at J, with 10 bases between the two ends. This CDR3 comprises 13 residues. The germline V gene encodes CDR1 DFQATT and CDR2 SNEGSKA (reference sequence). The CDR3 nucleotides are TGCAGTGCTTCTAGCGGGTTGAACACTGAAGCTTTCTTT. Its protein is CSASSGLNTEAFF.

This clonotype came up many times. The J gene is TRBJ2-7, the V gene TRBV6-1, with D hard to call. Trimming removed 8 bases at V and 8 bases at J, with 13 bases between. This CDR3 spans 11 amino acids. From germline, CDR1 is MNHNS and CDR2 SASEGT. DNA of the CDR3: TGTGCCAGCTCCCCGGCGTTCCAGCAGTACTTC. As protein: CASSPAFQQYF.

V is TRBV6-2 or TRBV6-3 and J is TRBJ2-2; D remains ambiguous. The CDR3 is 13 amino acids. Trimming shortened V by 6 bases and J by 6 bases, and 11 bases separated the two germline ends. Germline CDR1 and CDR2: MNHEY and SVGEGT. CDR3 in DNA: TGTGCCAGCAGACCCTGGGTGTCCGGGGAGCTGTTTTTT. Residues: CASRPWVSGELFF.

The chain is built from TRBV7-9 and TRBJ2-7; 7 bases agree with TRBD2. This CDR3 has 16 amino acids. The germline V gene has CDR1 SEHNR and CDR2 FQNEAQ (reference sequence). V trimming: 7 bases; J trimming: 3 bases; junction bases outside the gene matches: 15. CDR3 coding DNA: TGTGCCAGCAAGCACCTCCGGGGCGGGAGAAGCTACGAGCAGTACTTC. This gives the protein CASKHLRGGRSYEQYF.

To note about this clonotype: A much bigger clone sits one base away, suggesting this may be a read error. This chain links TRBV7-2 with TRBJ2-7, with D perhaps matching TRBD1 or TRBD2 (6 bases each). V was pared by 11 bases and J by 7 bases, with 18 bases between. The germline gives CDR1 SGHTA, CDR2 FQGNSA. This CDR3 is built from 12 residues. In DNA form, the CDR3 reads TGTGCCGGCCGGGGGCGGGATAGGGAGCAGTACTTC. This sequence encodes CAGRGRDREQYF.

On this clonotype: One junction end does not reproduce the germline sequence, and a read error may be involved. The CDR3 reads CAISRDPMENTEAF. The CDR3 DNA sequence: TGTGCCATCAGTCGGGACCCTATGGAGAACACTGAAGCTTTC. V gene TRBV10-3 combines with J gene TRBJ2-6, with D perhaps matching TRBD1 or TRBD2 (5 bases each). Germline CDR1 ENHRY, CDR2 SYGVKD. This CDR3 region has 14 residues.

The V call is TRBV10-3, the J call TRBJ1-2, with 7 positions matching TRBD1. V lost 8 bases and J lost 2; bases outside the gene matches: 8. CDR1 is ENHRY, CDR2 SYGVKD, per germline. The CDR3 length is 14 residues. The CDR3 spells CAIRAGGRNYGYTF. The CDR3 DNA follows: TGTGCCATCCGGGCAGGGGGTAGGAACTATGGCTACACCTTC.

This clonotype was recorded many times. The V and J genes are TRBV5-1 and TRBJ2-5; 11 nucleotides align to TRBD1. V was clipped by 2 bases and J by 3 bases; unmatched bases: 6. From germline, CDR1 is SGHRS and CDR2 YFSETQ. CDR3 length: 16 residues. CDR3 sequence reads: CASSFRTGGWEETQYF. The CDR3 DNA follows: TGCGCCAGCAGCTTTCGGACAGGGGGCTGGGAAGAGACCCAGTACTTC.

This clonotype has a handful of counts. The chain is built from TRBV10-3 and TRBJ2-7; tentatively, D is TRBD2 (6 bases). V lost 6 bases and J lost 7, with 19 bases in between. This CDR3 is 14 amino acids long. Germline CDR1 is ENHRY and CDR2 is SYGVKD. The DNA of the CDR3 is TGTGCCATCAGGGGCGCGGGATCTCGGGGGGAGCAGTACTTC. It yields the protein CAIRGAGSRGEQYF.

The CDR3, as DNA: TGCGCCAGCAGCTGGGCCGGTCTCTGGGGCTACACCTTC. Translation gives CASSWAGLWGYTF. This chain joins TRBV5-1 and TRBJ1-2; D remains ambiguous. Looked up from germline, CDR1 is SGHRS and CDR2 is YFSETQ. The CDR3 is 13 residues long. V lost 3 bases, J lost 8 bases, and 14 bases lay in between.

Here the CDR3 reads CASSVDAGASYEQYF. CDR3 bases: TGTGCCAGCAGCGTAGATGCCGGGGCCAGCTACGAGCAGTACTTC. This sequence joins TRBV7-4 and TRBJ2-7, with D perhaps TRBD1 or TRBD2 (5 bases each). V was trimmed by 5 bases and J by 3 bases, leaving 17 bases between them. This CDR3 is 15 amino acids long. Germline V gene sequence: CDR1 SGHVT, CDR2 SQSDAQ.